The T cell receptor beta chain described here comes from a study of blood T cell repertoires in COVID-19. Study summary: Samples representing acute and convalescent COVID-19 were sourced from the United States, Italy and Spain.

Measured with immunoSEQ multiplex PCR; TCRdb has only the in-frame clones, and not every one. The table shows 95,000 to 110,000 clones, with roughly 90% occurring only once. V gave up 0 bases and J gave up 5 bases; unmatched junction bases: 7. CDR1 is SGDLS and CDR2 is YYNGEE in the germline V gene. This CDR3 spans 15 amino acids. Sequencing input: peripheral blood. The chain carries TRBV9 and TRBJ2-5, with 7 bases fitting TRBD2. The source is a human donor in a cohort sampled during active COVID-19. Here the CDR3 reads CASSVGTLGGETQYF. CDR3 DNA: TGTGCCAGCAGCGTAGGTACCTTGGGGGGGGAGACCCAGTACTTC.